The following is a T cell receptor beta chain sequence with its context. 200,000 CFSE-labeled responder cells were plated with 200,000 irradiated, violet-dye-labeled stimulator cells. After the reaction, the investigators sorted the proliferating CFSE-low CD3+CD4+ and CD3+CD8+ responders. The CDR3 runs 15 residues. Germline assignment: CDR1 MGHRA and CDR2 YSYEKL. Trimming took 1 base from V and 2 from J, leaving 12 bases between them. Profiled with immunoSEQ multiplex PCR; TCRdb holds only in-frame clones, not every one. The sample comprises more than 12,000 clones, around 33% of which are singletons, and roughly 2% rests with the top ten. The sample comes from a study of graft-versus-host responses after intestinal transplantation. Study information: Tacrolimus plus steroids were given to all recipients for two to three years, preceded by anti-thymocyte globulin induction.

Study-wide results and caveats: Allograft clonal ratios (graft-versus-host to host-versus-graft) were high in patients who had graft-donor T cell macrochimerism. Peak GvH clone levels in circulation were associated with early post-transplant HvG declines.

This sequence originates from a human patient who received an intestinal transplant. The sequencing here drew on alloreactive CD8+ T cells from a mixed lymphocyte reaction culture, taken before intestinal transplant. The subset is: CFSE-low proliferating T cells sorted from approximately six-day pre-transplant mixed lymphocyte reaction (GvH or HvG direction). This sequence joins TRBV4-1 and TRBJ2-7; tentatively, D is TRBD2 (6 bases). Written as DNA, the CDR3 is TGCGCCAGCAGCCAAGTCATGGACTACCCCTACGAGCAGTACTTC. Translating it yields CASSQVMDYPYEQYF.